This TCR beta chain was observed in a study of OX40 agonist ivuxolimab in advanced cancers. The wider study: Ivuxolimab, which is an agonistic anti-OX40 (CD134) antibody, was administered to the patients.

As to this clone: Its antigen remains unidentified.

Whole-study results and caveats: Averaging showed that CD8+ T cells had more expanded clones than CD4+ did.

V was pared by 6 bases and J by 1 base, with 6 bases between. Looked up from germline, CDR1 is MNHEY and CDR2 is SMNVEV (reference sequence). The CDR3 extends over 13 amino acids. Exclusion applied to patients with autoimmune disease history or systemic immunosuppression. Only in-frame clones appear in the TCRdb table, and some are missing; sequencing was by immunoSEQ multiplex PCR. This table holds under 20,000 clones, roughly 85% found once. The sequence was collected from an adult with an advanced solid tumor such as melanoma, head and neck, liver or kidney cancer. The V call is TRBV27, the J call TRBJ2-2; D remains unclear. This specimen was CD4+ or CD8+ T cells sorted from blood, taken in a trial of the OX40 agonist ivuxolimab. The CDR3 DNA is TGTGCCAGCAGCTACAGGAACACCGGGGAGCTGTTTTTT. Translating gives CASSYRNTGELFF.